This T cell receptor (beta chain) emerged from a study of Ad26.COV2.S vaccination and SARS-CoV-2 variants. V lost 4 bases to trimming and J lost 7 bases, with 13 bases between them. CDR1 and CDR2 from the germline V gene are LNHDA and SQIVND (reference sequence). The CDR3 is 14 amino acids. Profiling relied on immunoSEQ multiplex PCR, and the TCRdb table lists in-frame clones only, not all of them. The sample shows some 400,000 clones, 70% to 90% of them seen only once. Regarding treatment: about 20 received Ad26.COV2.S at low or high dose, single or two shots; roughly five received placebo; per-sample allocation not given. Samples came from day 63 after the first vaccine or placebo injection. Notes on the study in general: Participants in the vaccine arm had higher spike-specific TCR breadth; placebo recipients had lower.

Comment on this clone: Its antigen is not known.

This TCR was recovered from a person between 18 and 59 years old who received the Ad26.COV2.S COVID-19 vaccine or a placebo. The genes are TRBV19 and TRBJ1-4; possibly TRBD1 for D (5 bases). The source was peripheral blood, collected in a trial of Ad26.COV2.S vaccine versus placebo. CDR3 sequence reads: CASSRAGWGEKLFF. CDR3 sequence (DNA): TGTGCCAGTAGTAGGGCAGGGTGGGGTGAAAAACTGTTTTTT.